These T cell receptor beta chains were read from a single sample in a study of OX40 agonist ivuxolimab in advanced cancers. TCRdb's table, derived via immunoSEQ multiplex PCR, lists solely in-frame clones and lacks some. The sample carries tens of thousands of clones, around 77% recorded once. The source was CD4+ or CD8+ T cells sorted from blood, collected in a trial of the OX40 agonist ivuxolimab. The source is an adult with an advanced solid tumor such as melanoma, head and neck, liver or kidney cancer. The CDR3 runs from the conserved cysteine through the conserved F or W. A D gene is named only where the DNA matches it firmly. The size of a clone is reported for some rows only, either as once, few or many, or as a class for expanded clones.

TGTGCCAGCAGTTTAAGGCCTACAGGGAACTATGGCTACACCTTC,CASSLRPTGNYGYTF,TRBV28,TRBJ1-2,.,few
TGTGCCAGCAGCTTAGATATCCCCGGGCCGACGAAGCACACTGAAGCTTTCTTT,CASSLDIPGPTKHTEAFF,TRBV7-6,TRBJ1-1,.,once
TGTGCCAGCAGCTTAGTGGGCTCGGCAGGGTCTAATCAGCCCCAGCATTTT,CASSLVGSAGSNQPQHF,TRBV11-2,TRBJ1-5,.,.
TGTGCCAGCAGCCAGCCGGAGGGCGCGGCCGGGGAGCTGTTTTTT,CASSQPEGAAGELFF,TRBV7-8,TRBJ2-2,.,few
TGTGCCAGCAGCACAAGGGGACAGGGGGCTTTAGGCTACACCTTC,CASSTRGQGALGYTF,TRBV7-2,TRBJ1-2,TRBD1,.
TGTGCCAGCAGCTTGCCCGAGCGGGGGGGCCGGAGGGAGACCCAGTACTTC,CASSLPERGGRRETQYF,TRBV5-4,TRBJ2-5,TRBD2,.
TGTGCCAGCAGCCTGGCAGTCTACGAGCAGTACTTC,CASSLAVYEQYF,TRBV5-6,TRBJ2-7,.,.
TGTGCCAGCTCACCACTTGGCAGTATGAACACTGAAGCTTTCTTT,CASSPLGSMNTEAFF,TRBV18,TRBJ1-1,.,.
TGTGCCAGCAGCTTGAGCAATGAGCAGTTCTTC,CASSLSNEQFF,TRBV5-6,TRBJ2-1,.,once
TGTGCCAGCAGCACGACAGGGTACAATCAGCCCCAGCATTTT,CASSTTGYNQPQHF,TRBV27,TRBJ1-5,TRBD1,.
TGTGCCAGCAGTATGGGGCAGGGAGGCTACGAGCAGTACTTC,CASSMGQGGYEQYF,TRBV27,TRBJ2-7,.,.
TGTGCCAGCGAAGGTGAAGGTAGAGGTAATGAAAAACTGTTTTTT,CASEGEGRGNEKLFF,TRBV2,TRBJ1-4,.,.
TGTGCCAGCAGCCGCCTAGCGGGGGGTACCGGGGAGCTGTTTTTT,CASSRLAGGTGELFF,TRBV9,TRBJ2-2,TRBD2,.
TGTGCCAGCAGCTTAGGGGGGCGAGATACGCAGTATTTT,CASSLGGRDTQYF,TRBV7-3,TRBJ2-3,.,.
TGTGCCAGCAGACAACAGGATCACACTGAAGCTTTCTTT,CASRQQDHTEAFF,TRBV6-5,TRBJ1-1,.,.
TGTGCCAGCAGCGTAGCGGCGGGCTATAATTCACCCCTCCACTTT,CASSVAAGYNSPLHF,TRBV9,TRBJ1-6,.,.
TGTGCCAGCCACCCAGGGCCGGGAAGCTCCTACAATGAGCAGTTCTTC,CASHPGPGSSYNEQFF,TRBV2,TRBJ2-1,.,.
TGTGCCAGCAGCACAAGGGGACAGGGGGCTTTAGGCTACACCTTC,CASSTRGQGALGYTF,TRBV7-9,TRBJ1-2,TRBD1,.
TGTGCCAGCAGCTTTCGACGAGTCCTCTACAATGAGCAGTTCTTC,CASSFRRVLYNEQFF,TRBV5-6,TRBJ2-1,.,.
TGTGCCAGCAGCGCCGGTTCGGTGAACACTGAAGCTTTCTTT,CASSAGSVNTEAFF,TRBV27,TRBJ1-1,.,.
TGTGCCAGCAGCTTTGGACGGGATAATGAAAAACTGTTTTTT,CASSFGRDNEKLFF,TRBV5-4,TRBJ1-4,.,.
TGTGCCAGTAGTATAGATCCCGCCCTCCTGGGACCACAACAAGAGACCCAGTACTTC,CASSIDPALLGPQQETQYF,TRBV19,TRBJ2-5,.,.
TGTGCCAGCAGTGAGAAAGGGAGGGGAACTGAAGCTTTCTTT,CASSEKGRGTEAFF,TRBV6-1,TRBJ1-1,.,.